A selection of T cell receptor beta chains follows, all from one sample in a study of cytomegalovirus exposure and HLA in healthy donors. TCRdb's copy holds only in-frame clones and misses some; the assay was immunoSEQ multiplex PCR. The sample includes 150,000 to 200,000 clones, 70% to 85% of them seen just once. Source material: PBMCs. Receptor source: a man aged 50-59 years in good health and CMV-seropositive. The CDR3 runs from the conserved cysteine through the conserved F or W. The D gene is left open where the match is weak. Expanded clones are given a class, and other clones once, few, many or no size at all.

d_gene	abundance	j_gene	v_gene	CDR3nt	CDR3aa
NA	once	TRBJ2-7	TRBV27	TGTGCCAGCAGTGCCCAGGGCTCGCTCTTAGGCGAGCAGTACTTC	CASSAQGSLLGEQYF
TRBD1	NA	TRBJ2-7	TRBV29-1	TGCAGCGTCGCCGGGACAGGGGACTTCGACGAGCAGTACTTC	CSVAGTGDFDEQYF
TRBD2	few	TRBJ2-3	TRBV27	TGTGCCAGCAGTTTAGGGGCTAGCGGGGGCGATACGCAGTATTTT	CASSLGASGGDTQYF
NA	NA	TRBJ2-7	TRBV28	TGTGCCAGCAGCCCCCGAGGTTCCCCGAGGTACTACGAGCAGTACTTC	CASSPRGSPRYYEQYF
NA	NA	TRBJ2-1	TRBV5-6	TGTGCCAGCGGAAAAAGAGGGTCCTACAATGAGCAGTTCTTC	CASGKRGSYNEQFF
TRBD2	NA	TRBJ2-5	TRBV27	TGTGCCAGCAGTTTTAGCCTAGCGGGGGGTGAGACCCAGTACTTC	CASSFSLAGGETQYF
NA	once	TRBJ2-5	TRBV2	TGTGCCAGCAGTGAAGTTAAGGGAAGCGGAGAGACCCAGTACTTC	CASSEVKGSGETQYF
TRBD2	NA	TRBJ2-5	TRBV27	TGTGCCAGCAGTTCTAGCGGGGGCCGGGAGACCCAGTACTTC	CASSSSGGRETQYF
NA	NA	TRBJ1-1	TRBV11-3	TGTGCCAGCAGCTTAACCGGACAGCCCGGAGCTTTCTTT	CASSLTGQPGAFF
NA	NA	TRBJ1-1	TRBV30	TGTGCCTGGAGGAGTCGAGGGATATTGAACACTGAAGCTTTCTTT	CAWRSRGILNTEAFF
TRBD2	few	TRBJ2-2	TRBV2	TGTGCCAGCGCGGGGGAGACCGGGGAGCTGTTTTTT	CASAGETGELFF
NA	NA	TRBJ2-1	TRBV29-1	TGCAGCGTTTTCCGGGGTAACAATGAGCAGTTCTTC	CSVFRGNNEQFF
NA	NA	TRBJ2-7	TRBV2	TGTGCCAGCAGTGAAAAGGGTCAGGGTTCGTACGAGCAGTACTTC	CASSEKGQGSYEQYF
NA	NA	TRBJ1-1	TRBV5-1	TGCGCCAGCAGCGTGCAGGGGATGAACACTGAAGCTTTCTTT	CASSVQGMNTEAFF
NA	NA	TRBJ1-1	TRBV5-1	TGCGCCAGCAGCGACCTCAGCGAGAACACTGAAGCTTTCTTT	CASSDLSENTEAFF
TRBD2	NA	TRBJ2-3	TRBV12-5	TGTGCTAGTGGTTTGGGACTAGCGACAGATACGCAGTATTTT	CASGLGLATDTQYF